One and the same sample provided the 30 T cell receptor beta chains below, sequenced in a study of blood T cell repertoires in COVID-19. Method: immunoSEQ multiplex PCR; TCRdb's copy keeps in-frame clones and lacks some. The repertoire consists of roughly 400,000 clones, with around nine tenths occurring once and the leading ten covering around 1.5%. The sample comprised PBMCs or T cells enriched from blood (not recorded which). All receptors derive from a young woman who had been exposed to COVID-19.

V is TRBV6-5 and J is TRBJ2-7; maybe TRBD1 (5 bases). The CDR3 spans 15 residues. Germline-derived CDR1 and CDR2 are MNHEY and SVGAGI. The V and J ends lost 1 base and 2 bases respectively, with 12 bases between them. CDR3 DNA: TGTGCCAGCAGTTACTATGCACAGGACCCCTACGAGCAGTACTTC. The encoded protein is CASSYYAQDPYEQYF.

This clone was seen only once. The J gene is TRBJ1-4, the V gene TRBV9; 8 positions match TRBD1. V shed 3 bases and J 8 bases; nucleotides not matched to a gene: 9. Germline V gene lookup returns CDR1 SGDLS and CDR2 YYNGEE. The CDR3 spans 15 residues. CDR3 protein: CASSADRGINEKLFF. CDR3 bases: TGTGCCAGCAGCGCCGACAGGGGTATTAACGAAAAACTGTTTTTT.

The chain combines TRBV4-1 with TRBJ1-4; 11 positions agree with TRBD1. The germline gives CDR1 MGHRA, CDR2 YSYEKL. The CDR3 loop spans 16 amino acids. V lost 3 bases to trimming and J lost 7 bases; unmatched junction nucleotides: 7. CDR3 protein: CASSHERTGGSEKLFF. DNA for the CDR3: TGCGCCAGCAGCCACGAGCGGACAGGGGGCAGTGAAAAACTGTTTTTT.

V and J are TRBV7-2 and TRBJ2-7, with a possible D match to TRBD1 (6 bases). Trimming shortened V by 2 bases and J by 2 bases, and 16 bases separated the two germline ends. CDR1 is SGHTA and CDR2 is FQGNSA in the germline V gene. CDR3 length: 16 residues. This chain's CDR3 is CASSLSLVGQTYEQYF. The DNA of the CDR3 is TGTGCCAGCAGCTTATCCTTAGTGGGACAAACCTACGAGCAGTACTTC.

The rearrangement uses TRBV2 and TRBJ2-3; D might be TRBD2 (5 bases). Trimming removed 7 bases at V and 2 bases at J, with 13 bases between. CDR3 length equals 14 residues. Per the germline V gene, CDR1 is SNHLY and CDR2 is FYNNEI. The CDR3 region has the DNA TGTGCCAGCAACGGGGTCTCCCCCACAGATACGCAGTATTTT. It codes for CASNGVSPTDTQYF.

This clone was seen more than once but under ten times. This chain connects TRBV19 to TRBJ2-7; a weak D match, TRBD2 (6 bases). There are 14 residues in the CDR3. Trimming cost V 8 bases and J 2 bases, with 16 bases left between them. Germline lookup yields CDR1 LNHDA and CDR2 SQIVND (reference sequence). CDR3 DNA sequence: TGTGCCAGTCGCGGGGCATCTTTTCCCTACGAGCAGTACTTC. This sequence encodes CASRGASFPYEQYF.

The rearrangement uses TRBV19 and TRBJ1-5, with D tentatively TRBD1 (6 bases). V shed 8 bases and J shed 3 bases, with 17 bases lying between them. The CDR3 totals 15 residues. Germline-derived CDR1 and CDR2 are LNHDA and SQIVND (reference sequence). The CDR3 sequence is CASQSGTYDNQPQHF. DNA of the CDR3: TGTGCCAGTCAAAGTGGGACATACGACAATCAGCCCCAGCATTTT.

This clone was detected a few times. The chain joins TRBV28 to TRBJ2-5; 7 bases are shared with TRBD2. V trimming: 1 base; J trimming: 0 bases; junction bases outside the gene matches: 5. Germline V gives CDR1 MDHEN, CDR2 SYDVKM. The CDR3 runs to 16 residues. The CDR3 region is CASSLYVGGYQETQYF. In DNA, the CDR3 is TGTGCCAGCAGTTTATACGTGGGGGGGTACCAAGAGACCCAGTACTTC.

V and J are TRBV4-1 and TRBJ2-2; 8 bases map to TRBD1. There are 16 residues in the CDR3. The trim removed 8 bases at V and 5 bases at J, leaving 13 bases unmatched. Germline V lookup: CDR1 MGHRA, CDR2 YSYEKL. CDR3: CASLKDPQGATGELFF. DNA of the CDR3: TGCGCCAGCCTAAAAGACCCGCAGGGGGCGACCGGGGAGCTGTTTTTT.

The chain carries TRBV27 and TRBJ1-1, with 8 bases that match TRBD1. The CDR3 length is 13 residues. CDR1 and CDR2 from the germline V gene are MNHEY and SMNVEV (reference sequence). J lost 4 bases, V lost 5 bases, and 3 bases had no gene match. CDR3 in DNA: TGTGCCAGCAGTCGGACAGGGTTCACTGAAGCTTTCTTT. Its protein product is CASSRTGFTEAFF.

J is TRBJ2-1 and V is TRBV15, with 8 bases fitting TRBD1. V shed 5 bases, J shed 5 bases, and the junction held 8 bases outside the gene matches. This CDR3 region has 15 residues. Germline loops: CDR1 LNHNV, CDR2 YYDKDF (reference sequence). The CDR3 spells CATSPDRAINNEQFF. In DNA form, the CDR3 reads TGTGCCACCAGCCCGGACAGGGCTATCAACAATGAGCAGTTCTTC.

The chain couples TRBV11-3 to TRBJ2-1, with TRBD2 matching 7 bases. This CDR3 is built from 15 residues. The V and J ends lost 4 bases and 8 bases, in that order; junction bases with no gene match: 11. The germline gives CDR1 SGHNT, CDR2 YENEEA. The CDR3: CASSSPGGSSDEQFF. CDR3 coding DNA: TGTGCCAGCAGCTCCCCCGGGGGGAGTAGCGATGAGCAGTTCTTC.

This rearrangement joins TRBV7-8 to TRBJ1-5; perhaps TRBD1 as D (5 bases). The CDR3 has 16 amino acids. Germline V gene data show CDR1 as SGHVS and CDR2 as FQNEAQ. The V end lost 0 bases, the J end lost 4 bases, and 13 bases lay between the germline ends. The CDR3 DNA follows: TGTGCCAGCAGCTTAGCAGGGGCGGCGGGAAATCAGCCCCAGCATTTT. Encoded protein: CASSLAGAAGNQPQHF.

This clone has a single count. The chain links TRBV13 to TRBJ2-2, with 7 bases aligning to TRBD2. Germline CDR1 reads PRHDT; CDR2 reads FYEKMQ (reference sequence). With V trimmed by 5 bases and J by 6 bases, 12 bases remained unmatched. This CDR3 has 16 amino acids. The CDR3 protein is CASSLNSGSRPGELFF. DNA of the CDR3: TGTGCCAGCAGCCTAAATAGCGGGTCTAGACCCGGGGAGCTGTTTTTT.

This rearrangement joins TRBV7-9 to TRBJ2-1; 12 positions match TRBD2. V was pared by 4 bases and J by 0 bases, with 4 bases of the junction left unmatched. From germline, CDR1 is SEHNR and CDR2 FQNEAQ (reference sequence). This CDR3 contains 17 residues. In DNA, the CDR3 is TGTGCCAGCAGCTCAGGACTAGCGGGGCCCTCCTACAATGAGCAGTTCTTC. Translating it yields CASSSGLAGPSYNEQFF.

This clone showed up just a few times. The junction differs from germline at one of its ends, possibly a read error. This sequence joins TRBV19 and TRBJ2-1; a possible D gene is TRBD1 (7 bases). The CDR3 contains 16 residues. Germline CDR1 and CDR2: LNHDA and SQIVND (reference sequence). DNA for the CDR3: TGTGCCACTAGTAGAGGAGGGGGCCTAGGGCCCAATGAGCAGTTCTTC. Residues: CATSRGGGLGPNEQFF.

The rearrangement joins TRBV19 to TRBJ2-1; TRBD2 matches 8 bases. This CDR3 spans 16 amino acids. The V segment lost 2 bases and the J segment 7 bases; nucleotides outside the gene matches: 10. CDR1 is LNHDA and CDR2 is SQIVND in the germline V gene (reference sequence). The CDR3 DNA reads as TGTGCCAGTAGTATAATCGGCGGGAGGAGAATAAATGAGCAGTTCTTC. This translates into CASSIIGGRRINEQFF.

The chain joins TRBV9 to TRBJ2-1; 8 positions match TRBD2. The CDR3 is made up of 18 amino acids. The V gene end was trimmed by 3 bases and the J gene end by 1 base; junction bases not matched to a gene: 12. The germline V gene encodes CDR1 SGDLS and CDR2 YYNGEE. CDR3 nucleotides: TGTGCCAGCAGCGGCTCCTTGGTGGCGGGAGGTTCCTACAATGAGCAGTTCTTC. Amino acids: CASSGSLVAGGSYNEQFF.

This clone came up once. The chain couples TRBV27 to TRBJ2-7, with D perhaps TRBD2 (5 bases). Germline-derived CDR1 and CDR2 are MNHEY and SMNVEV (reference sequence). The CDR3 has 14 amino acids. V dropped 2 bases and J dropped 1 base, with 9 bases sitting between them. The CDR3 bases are TGTGCCAGCAGTTTAGGAGGACGGTCCTACGAGCAGTACTTC. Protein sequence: CASSLGGRSYEQYF.

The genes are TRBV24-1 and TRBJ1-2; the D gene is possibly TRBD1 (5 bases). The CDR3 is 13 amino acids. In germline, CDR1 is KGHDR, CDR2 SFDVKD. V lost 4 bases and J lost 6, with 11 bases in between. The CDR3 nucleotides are TGTGCCACCAGTGAGGGACTTTTTCATGGCTACACCTTC. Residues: CATSEGLFHGYTF.

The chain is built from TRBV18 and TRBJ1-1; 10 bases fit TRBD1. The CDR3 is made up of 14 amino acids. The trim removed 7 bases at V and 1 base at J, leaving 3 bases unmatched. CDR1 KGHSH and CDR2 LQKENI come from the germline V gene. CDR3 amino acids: CASYRQGANTEAFF. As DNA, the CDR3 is TGTGCCAGCTACCGACAGGGGGCGAACACTGAAGCTTTCTTT.

The CDR3 loop reads CASKYSGGAYEQYF. The DNA of the CDR3 is TGCGCCAGCAAATACAGCGGGGGGGCCTACGAGCAGTACTTC. The chain uses TRBV5-1 and TRBJ2-7; 10 positions agree with TRBD2. The length of the CDR3 is 14 residues. J was trimmed by 2 bases and V by 6 bases; bases with no gene match: 5. Germline V gives CDR1 SGHRS, CDR2 YFSETQ.

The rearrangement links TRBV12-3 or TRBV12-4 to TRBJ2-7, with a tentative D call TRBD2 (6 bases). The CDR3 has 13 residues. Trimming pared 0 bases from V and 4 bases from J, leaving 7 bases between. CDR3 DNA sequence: TGTGCCAGCAGTTTAGCGGGAGGATACGAGCAGTACTTC. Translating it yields CASSLAGGYEQYF.

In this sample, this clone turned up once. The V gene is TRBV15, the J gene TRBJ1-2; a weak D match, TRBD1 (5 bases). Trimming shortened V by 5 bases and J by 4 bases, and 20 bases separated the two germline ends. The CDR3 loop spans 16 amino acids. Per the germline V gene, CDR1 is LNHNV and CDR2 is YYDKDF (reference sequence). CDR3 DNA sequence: TGTGCCACCAGCGACATTCGGGGGGTAGCGATCTATGGCTACACCTTC. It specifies CATSDIRGVAIYGYTF.

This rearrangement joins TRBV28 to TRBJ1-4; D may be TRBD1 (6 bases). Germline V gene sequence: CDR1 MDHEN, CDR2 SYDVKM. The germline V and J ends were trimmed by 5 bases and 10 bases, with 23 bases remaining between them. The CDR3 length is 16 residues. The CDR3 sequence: CASSQDRPFSPGKLFF. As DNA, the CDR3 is TGTGCCAGCAGTCAAGACAGGCCGTTTAGTCCCGGAAAACTGTTTTTT.

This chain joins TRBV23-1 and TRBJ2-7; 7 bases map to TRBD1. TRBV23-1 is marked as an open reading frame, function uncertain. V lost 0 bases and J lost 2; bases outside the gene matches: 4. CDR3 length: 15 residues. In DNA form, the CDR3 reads TGCGCCAGCAGTCAATCGGGCGACAGGGCCTACGAGCAGTACTTC. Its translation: CASSQSGDRAYEQYF.

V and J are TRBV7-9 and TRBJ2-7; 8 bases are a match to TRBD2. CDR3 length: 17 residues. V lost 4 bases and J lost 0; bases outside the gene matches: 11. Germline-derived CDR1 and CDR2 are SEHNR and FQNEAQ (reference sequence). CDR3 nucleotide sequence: TGTGCCAGCAGCTCTAACACGGGGGGGACCCCCTCCTACGAGCAGTACTTC. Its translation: CASSSNTGGTPSYEQYF.

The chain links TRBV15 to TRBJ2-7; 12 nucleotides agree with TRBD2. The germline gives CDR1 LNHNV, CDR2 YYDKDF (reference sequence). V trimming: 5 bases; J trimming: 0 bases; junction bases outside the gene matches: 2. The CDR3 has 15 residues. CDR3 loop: CATSGLAGNSYEQYF. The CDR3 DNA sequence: TGTGCCACCAGCGGACTAGCGGGGAACTCCTACGAGCAGTACTTC. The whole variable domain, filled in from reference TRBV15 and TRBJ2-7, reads DAMVIQNPRYQVTQFGKPVTLSCSQTLNHNVMYWYQQKSSQAPKLLFHYYDKDFNNEADTPDNFQSRRPNTSFCFLDIRSPGLGDTAMYLCATSGLAGNSYEQYFGPGTRLTVT.

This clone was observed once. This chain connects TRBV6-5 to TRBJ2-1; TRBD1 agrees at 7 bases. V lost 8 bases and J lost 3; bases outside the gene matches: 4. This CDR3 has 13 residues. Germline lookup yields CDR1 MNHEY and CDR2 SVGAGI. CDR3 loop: CASGDRDYNEQFF. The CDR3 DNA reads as TGTGCCAGCGGAGACAGGGACTACAATGAGCAGTTCTTC.

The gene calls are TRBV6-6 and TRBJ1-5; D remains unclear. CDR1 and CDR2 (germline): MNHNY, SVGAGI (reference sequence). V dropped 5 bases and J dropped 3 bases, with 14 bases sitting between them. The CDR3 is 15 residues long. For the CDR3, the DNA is TGTGCCAGCAGTCTCCCTAAGTATTCCAATCAGCCCCAGCATTTT. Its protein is CASSLPKYSNQPQHF.